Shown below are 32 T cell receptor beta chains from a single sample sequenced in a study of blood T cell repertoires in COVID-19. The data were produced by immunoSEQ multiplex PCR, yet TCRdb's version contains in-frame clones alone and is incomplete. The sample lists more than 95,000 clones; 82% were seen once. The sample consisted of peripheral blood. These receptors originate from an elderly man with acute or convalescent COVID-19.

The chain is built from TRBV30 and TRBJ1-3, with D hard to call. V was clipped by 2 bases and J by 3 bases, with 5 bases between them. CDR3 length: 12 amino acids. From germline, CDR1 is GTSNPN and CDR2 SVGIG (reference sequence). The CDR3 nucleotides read TGTGCCTGGAGTCGGGGTGGAAACACCATATATTTT. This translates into CAWSRGGNTIYF. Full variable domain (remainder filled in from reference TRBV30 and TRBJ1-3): SQTIHQWPATLVQPVGSPLSLECTVEGTSNPNLYWYRQAAGRGLQLLFYSVGIGQISSEVPQNLSASRPQDRQFILSSKKLLLSDSGFYLCAWSRGGNTIYFGEGSWLTVV.

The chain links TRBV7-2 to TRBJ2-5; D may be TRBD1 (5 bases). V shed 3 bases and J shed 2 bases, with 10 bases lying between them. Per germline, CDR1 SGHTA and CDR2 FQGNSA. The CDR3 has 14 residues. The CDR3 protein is CASSFQGRQETQYF. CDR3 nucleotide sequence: TGTGCCAGCAGCTTTCAGGGCAGACAAGAGACCCAGTACTTC.

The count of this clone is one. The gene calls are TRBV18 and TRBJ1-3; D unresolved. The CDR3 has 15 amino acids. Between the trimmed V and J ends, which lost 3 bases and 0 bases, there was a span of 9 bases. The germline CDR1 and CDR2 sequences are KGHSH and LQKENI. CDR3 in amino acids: CASSPKPVSGNTIYF. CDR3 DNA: TGTGCCAGCTCACCTAAACCAGTCTCTGGAAACACCATATATTTT.

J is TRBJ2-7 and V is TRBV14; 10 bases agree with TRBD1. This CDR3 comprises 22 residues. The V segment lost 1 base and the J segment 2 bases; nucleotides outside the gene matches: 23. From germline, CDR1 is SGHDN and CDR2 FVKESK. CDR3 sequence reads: CASSQVPGMGRTGGIFAYEQYF. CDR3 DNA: TGTGCCAGCAGCCAAGTTCCTGGAATGGGGCGGACAGGGGGGATCTTTGCCTACGAGCAGTACTTC.

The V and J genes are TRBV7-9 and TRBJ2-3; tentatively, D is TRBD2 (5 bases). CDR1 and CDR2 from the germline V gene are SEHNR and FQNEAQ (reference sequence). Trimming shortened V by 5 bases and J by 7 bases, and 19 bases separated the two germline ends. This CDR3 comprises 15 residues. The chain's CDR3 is CASSPPFREGNTQYF. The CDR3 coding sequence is TGTGCCAGCAGCCCCCCGTTTCGGGAAGGAAATACGCAGTATTTT.

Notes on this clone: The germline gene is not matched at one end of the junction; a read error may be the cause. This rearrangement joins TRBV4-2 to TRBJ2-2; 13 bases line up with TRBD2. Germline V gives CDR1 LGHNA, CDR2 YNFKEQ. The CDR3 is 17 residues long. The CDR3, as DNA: TGTGCCAGCAGCCAAGCACTAGCGGGGGGGAACTCCGGGGAGCTGTTTTTT. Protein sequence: CASSQALAGGNSGELFF.

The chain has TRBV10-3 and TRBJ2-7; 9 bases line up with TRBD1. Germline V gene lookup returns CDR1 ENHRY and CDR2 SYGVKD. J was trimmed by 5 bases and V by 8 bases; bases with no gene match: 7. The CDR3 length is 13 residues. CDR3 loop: CAIRDRESHEQYF. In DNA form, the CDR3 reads TGTGCCATCCGGGACAGGGAATCCCACGAGCAGTACTTC.

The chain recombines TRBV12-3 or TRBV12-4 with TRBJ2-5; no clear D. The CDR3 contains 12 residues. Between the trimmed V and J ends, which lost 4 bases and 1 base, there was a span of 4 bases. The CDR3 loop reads CASSSIQETQYF. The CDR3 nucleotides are TGTGCCAGCAGTTCAATCCAAGAGACCCAGTACTTC.

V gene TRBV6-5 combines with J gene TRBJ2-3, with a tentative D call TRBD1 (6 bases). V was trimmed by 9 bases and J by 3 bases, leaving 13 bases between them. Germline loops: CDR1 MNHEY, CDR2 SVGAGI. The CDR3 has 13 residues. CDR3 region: CARNTGSTDTQYF. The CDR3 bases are TGTGCCAGGAACACAGGGAGTACAGATACGCAGTATTTT.

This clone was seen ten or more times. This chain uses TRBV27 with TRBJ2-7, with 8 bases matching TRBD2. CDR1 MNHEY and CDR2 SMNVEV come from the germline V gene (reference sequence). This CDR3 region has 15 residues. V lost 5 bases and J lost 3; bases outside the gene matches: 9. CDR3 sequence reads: CASSPTWAGGYEQYF. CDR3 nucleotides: TGTGCCAGCAGTCCGACCTGGGCGGGGGGCTACGAGCAGTACTTC.

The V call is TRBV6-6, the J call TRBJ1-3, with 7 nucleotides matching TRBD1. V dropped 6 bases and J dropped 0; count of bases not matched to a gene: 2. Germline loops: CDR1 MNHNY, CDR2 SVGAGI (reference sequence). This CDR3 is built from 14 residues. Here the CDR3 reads CASSRDSSGNTIYF. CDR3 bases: TGTGCCAGCAGCAGGGACAGCTCTGGAAACACCATATATTTT.

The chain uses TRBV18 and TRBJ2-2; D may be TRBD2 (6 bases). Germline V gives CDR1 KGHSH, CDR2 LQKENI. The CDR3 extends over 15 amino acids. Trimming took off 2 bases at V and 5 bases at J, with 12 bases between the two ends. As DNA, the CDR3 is TGTGCCAGCTCACCAGTCACAGGAGGGACCGGGGAGCTGTTTTTT. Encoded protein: CASSPVTGGTGELFF.

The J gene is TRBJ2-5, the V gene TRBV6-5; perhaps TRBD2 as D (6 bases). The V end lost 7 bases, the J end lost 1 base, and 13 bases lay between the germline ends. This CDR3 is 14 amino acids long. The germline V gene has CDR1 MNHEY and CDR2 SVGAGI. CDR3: CASMSSGLQETQYF. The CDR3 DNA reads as TGTGCCAGCATGTCCTCGGGACTCCAAGAGACCCAGTACTTC.

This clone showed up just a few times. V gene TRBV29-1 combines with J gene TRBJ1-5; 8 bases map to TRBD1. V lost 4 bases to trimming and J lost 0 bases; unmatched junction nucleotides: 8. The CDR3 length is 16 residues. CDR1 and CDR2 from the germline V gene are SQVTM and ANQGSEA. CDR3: CSVAMGQVYSNQPQHF. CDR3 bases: TGCAGCGTTGCAATGGGACAGGTTTATAGCAATCAGCCCCAGCATTTT.

The CDR3 is CATSTSRQGVKETQYF. For the CDR3, the DNA is TGTGCCACCAGCACCAGCCGACAGGGGGTAAAAGAGACCCAGTACTTC. The chain couples TRBV15 to TRBJ2-5, with 9 bases matching TRBD1. There are 16 residues in the CDR3. V was pared by 4 bases and J by 3 bases, with 9 bases of the junction left unmatched. Germline CDR1 reads LNHNV; CDR2 reads YYDKDF (reference sequence).

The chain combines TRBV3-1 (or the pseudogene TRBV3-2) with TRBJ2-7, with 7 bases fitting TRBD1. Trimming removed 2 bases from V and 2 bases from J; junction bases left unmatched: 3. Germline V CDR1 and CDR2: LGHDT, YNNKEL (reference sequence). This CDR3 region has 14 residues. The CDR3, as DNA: TGTGCCAGCAGCCAACTGGGGACAGCCTACGAGCAGTACTTC. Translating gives CASSQLGTAYEQYF.

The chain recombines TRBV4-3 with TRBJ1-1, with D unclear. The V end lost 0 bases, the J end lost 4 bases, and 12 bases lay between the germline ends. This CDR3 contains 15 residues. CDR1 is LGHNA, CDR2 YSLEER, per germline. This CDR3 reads CASSQDRRGATEAFF. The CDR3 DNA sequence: TGCGCCAGCAGCCAAGATCGCCGTGGAGCCACTGAAGCTTTCTTT.

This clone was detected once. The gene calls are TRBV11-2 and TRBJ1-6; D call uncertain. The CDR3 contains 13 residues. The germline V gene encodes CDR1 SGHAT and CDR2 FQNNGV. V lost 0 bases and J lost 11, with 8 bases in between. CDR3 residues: CASSLDGRAPLHF. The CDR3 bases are TGTGCCAGCAGCTTAGATGGGAGGGCACCCCTCCACTTT.

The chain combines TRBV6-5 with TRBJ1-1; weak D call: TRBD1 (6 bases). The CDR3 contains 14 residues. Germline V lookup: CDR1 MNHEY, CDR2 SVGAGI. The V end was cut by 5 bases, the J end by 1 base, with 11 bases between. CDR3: CASSLSGQNTEAFF. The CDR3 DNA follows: TGTGCCAGCAGTCTCTCGGGACAGAACACTGAAGCTTTCTTT.

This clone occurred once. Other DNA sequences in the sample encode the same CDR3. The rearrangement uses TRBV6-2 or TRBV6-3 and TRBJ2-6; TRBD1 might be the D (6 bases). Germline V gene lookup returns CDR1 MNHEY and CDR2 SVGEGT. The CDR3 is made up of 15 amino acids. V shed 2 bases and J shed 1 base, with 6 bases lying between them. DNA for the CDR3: TGTGCCAGCAGTTACGGACAGTCTGGGGCCAACGTCCTGACTTTC. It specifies CASSYGQSGANVLTF.

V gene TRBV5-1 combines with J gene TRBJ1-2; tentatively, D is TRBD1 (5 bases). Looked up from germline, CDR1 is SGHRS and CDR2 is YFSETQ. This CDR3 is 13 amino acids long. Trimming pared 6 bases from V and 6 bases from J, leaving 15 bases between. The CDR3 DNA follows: TGCGCCAGCACGCTAGGCGGGGACGATGGCTACACCTTC. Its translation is CASTLGGDDGYTF.

The CDR3 DNA is TGTGCCAGCAAAGCGACCCAATCGAACACCGGGGAGCTGTTTTTT. This translates into CASKATQSNTGELFF. The V and J genes are TRBV27 and TRBJ2-2; D remains ambiguous. V was pared by 7 bases and J by 0 bases, with 12 bases between. CDR1 is MNHEY, CDR2 SMNVEV, per germline (reference sequence). The CDR3 covers 15 residues.

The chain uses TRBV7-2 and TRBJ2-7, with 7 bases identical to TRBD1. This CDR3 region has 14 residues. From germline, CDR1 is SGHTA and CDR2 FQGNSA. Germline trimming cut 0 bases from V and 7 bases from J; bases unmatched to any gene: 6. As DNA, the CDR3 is TGTGCCAGCAGCTTAGCGCTAAGGGGGCTTGAGCAGTACTTC. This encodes CASSLALRGLEQYF.

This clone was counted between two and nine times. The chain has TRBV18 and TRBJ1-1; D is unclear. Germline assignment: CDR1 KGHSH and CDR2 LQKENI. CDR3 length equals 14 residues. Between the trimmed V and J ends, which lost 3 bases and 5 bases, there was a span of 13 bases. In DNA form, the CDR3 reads TGTGCCAGCTCACCGCGCGGGATTTGGACTGAAGCTTTCTTT. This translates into CASSPRGIWTEAFF.

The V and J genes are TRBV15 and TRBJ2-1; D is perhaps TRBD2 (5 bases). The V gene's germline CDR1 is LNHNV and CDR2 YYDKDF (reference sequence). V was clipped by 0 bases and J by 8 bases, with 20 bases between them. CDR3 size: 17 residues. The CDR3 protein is CATSRDRVGSNGYEQFF. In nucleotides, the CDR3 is TGTGCCACCAGCAGAGATCGAGTAGGGAGTAATGGGTATGAGCAGTTCTTC.

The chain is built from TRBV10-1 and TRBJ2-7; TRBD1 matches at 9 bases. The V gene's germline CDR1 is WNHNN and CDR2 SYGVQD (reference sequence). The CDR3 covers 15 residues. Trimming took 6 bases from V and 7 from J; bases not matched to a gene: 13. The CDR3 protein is CASSRGGTGWEEQYF. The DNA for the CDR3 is TGCGCCAGCAGCAGAGGGGGGACAGGGTGGGAAGAGCAGTACTTC.

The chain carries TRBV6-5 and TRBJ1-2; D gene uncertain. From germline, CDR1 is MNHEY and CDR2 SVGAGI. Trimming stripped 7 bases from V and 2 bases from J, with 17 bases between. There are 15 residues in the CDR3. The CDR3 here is CASTLSPGKNYGYTF. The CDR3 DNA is TGTGCCAGCACCCTATCTCCGGGAAAAAACTATGGCTACACCTTC.

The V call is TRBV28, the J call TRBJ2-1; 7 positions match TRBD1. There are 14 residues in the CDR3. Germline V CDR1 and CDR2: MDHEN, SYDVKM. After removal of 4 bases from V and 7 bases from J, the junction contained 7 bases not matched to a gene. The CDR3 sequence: CASSSYEGANEQFF. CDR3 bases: TGTGCCAGCAGTTCATATGAGGGGGCGAATGAGCAGTTCTTC.

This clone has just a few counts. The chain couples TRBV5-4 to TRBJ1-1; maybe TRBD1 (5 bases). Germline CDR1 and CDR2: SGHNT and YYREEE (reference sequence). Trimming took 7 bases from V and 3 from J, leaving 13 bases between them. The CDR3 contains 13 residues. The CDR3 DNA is TGTGCCAGCTCAGGCCGGGGGGACACTGAAGCTTTCTTT. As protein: CASSGRGDTEAFF.

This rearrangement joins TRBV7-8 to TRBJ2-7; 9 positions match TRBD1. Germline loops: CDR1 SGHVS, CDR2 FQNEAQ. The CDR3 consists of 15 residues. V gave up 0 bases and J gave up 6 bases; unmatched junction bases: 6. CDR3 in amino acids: CASSLAPGQGSEQYF. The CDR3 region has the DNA TGTGCCAGCAGCTTAGCCCCGGGACAGGGAAGCGAGCAGTACTTC.

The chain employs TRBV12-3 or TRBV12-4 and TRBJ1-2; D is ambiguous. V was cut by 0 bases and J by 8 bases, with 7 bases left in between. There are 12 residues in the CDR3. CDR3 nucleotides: TGTGCCAGCAGTTTAGCGCTCGAGGGCTACACCTTC. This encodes CASSLALEGYTF.

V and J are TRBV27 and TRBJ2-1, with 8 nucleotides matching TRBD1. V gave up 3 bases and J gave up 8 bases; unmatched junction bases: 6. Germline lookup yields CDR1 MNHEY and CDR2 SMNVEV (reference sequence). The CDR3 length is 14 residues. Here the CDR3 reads CASSFNRGSDEQFF. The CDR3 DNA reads TGTGCCAGCAGTTTTAACAGGGGGAGCGATGAGCAGTTCTTC.